These T cell receptor beta chains were read from a single sample in a study of T cells in Graves' hyperthyroidism and ophthalmopathy. TCRdb reprocessed the multiplex PCR reads via MiXCR and lists one record per CDR3 protein. The table lists around 370,000 distinct CDR3 sequences, around a sixth of them singletons. The material sequenced was blood. These TCRs come from a man aged 18 to 30 with Graves' ophthalmopathy. The CDR3 runs from the conserved cysteine through the conserved F or W. The D gene is left open where the match is weak. A row's size may be missing; if present it is once, few, many or a size class.

TRBV4-2	few	TRBJ2-3	NA	CASSQEPAVLTDTQYF	TGTGCCAGCAGCCAAGAACCAGCGGTCCTCACAGATACGCAGTATTTT
TRBV24-1	few	TRBJ2-7	NA	CATSAKDRTYEQYF	TGTGCCACCAGTGCCAAGGACAGAACCTACGAGCAGTACTTC
TRBV20-1	NA	TRBJ1-6	TRBD1	CSARGRDSHNADSPLHF	TGCAGTGCTAGAGGTAGGGACAGCCATAACGCCGATTCACCCCTCCACTTT
TRBV13	many	TRBJ2-7	NA	CASSLRQEGDEQYF	TGTGCCAGCAGCCTACGACAGGAGGGTGACGAGCAGTACTTC
TRBV20-1	NA	TRBJ2-5	TRBD2	CSARAPGGGQETQYF	TGCAGTGCTAGAGCCCCGGGGGGAGGTCAAGAGACCCAGTACTTC
TRBV24-1	NA	TRBJ2-2	TRBD1	CATSDPLGTGQAGELLF	TGTGCCACCAGTGACCCCCTAGGGACAGGGCAGGCCGGGGAGCTGCTTTTT
TRBV3-1	few	TRBJ1-3	NA	CASREAGQKNRNTIYF	TGTGCCAGCAGAGAGGCAGGGCAGAAAAATAGAAACACCATATATTTT
TRBV10-3	NA	TRBJ2-1	TRBD2	CASGTSGGNEQFF	TGTGCCAGCGGGACTAGCGGGGGAAATGAGCAGTTCTTC
TRBV15	NA	TRBJ2-2	NA	CATCRDPTSLGELFF	TGTGCCACCTGCCGGGACCCAACCTCGCTGGGGGAGCTGTTTTTT
TRBV20-1	many	TRBJ1-1	NA	CSARVSGPNTEAFF	TGCAGTGCTAGAGTGAGTGGGCCCAACACTGAAGCTTTCTTT
TRBV6-4	NA	TRBJ2-3	NA	CASSTGSADTQYF	TGTGCCAGCTCTACAGGGAGCGCAGATACGCAGTATTTT
TRBV27	many	TRBJ1-4	NA	CASRVGEKLFF	TGTGCCAGCAGGGTAGGCGAAAAACTGTTTTTT
TRBV20-1	many	TRBJ2-7	NA	CSARDGSVPSYEQYF	TGCAGTGCTAGAGACGGCAGCGTGCCTTCCTACGAGCAGTACTTC
TRBV10-2	NA	TRBJ2-1	NA	CASSALQESSYNEQFF	TGCGCCAGCAGTGCTCTACAAGAATCCTCCTACAATGAGCAGTTCTTC
TRBV24-1	NA	TRBJ2-1	TRBD1	CATGGGRDRVNEQFF	TGTGCCACCGGGGGTGGCCGGGACAGGGTCAATGAGCAGTTCTTC
TRBV29-1	NA	TRBJ2-3	NA	CSVGFRESDTQYF	TGCAGCGTTGGGTTCCGGGAGTCAGATACGCAGTATTTT
TRBV18	few	TRBJ2-2	TRBD1	CASSSYVQGDGELFF	TGTGCCAGCTCATCTTACGTTCAGGGGGACGGGGAGCTGTTTTTT
TRBV6-1	many	TRBJ1-1	NA	CASSGYPSDGAFF	TGTGCCAGCAGTGGGTACCCATCGGACGGAGCTTTCTTT
TRBV2	many	TRBJ1-2	TRBD1	CASSPTGGDYGYTF	TGTGCCAGCAGCCCGACAGGGGGCGACTATGGCTACACCTTC
TRBV5-1	many	TRBJ2-1	NA	CASSWAVRNEQFF	TGCGCCAGCAGCTGGGCAGTTCGGAATGAGCAGTTCTTC
TRBV20-1	NA	TRBJ2-7	NA	CSAGSDTSYEQYF	TGCAGTGCAGGGTCGGACACCTCCTACGAGCAGTACTTC
TRBV5-5	many	TRBJ1-5	NA	CASSLLWTTNQPQHF	TGTGCCAGCAGCTTGTTATGGACTACCAATCAGCCCCAGCATTTT
TRBV7-9	many	TRBJ1-1	NA	CAADTNTEAFF	TGTGCCGCGGACACGAACACTGAAGCTTTCTTT
TRBV5-1	many	TRBJ1-1	NA	CASSLANGGTEAFF	TGCGCCAGCAGCTTGGCCAATGGGGGAACTGAAGCTTTCTTT
TRBV7-3	NA	TRBJ2-1	TRBD2	CASSETGTSGGVFEQFF	TGTGCCAGCAGCGAAACCGGGACTAGCGGGGGGGTGTTTGAGCAGTTCTTC
TRBV20-1	many	TRBJ2-7	NA	CSASGTENYEQYF	TGCAGTGCTAGTGGGACGGAAAACTACGAGCAGTACTTC
TRBV5-1	few	TRBJ1-4	NA	CASSLAPQALEKEKLFF	TGCGCCAGCAGCTTGGCCCCGCAGGCCCTCGAGAAAGAAAAACTGTTTTTT
TRBV12-3/TRBV12-4	many	TRBJ2-3	NA	CASSFRDSDTQYF	TGTGCCAGCAGTTTCAGGGATTCGGATACGCAGTATTTT
TRBV20-1	NA	TRBJ2-7	TRBD1	CSVIPEDRGPYEQYF	TGCAGTGTGATCCCGGAGGACAGGGGGCCCTACGAGCAGTACTTC
TRBV6-1	few	TRBJ1-5	NA	CASKTMDSFNQPQHF	TGTGCCAGCAAAACCATGGACAGTTTCAATCAGCCCCAGCATTTT
TRBV7-2	many	TRBJ1-2	NA	CASSLITAEGYTF	TGTGCCAGCAGCTTAATAACGGCAGAAGGCTACACCTTC
TRBV7-6	NA	TRBJ2-7	TRBD1	CASSGGTGVDEQYF	TGTGCCAGCAGCGGCGGGACAGGGGTCGACGAGCAGTACTTC
TRBV9	NA	TRBJ1-2	NA	CASSVSPVGNGYTF	TGTGCCAGCAGCGTAAGCCCGGTCGGGAATGGCTACACCTTC
TRBV20-1	few	TRBJ2-7	NA	CSANLPGRGFGYEQYF	TGCAGTGCTAATCTCCCGGGACGAGGGTTTGGCTACGAGCAGTACTTC
TRBV3-1	NA	TRBJ1-6	NA	CASTARWGGANSPLHF	TGTGCCAGCACCGCACGTTGGGGGGGGGCGAATTCACCCCTCCACTTT
TRBV20-1	NA	TRBJ2-5	NA	CSALRYQETQYF	TGCAGTGCTCTACGGTACCAAGAGACCCAGTACTTC
TRBV3-1	many	TRBJ2-3	TRBD2	CASSQDRLAVRGTDTQYF	TGTGCCAGCAGCCAAGATCGACTAGCGGTTCGCGGCACAGATACGCAGTATTTT
TRBV11-2	NA	TRBJ2-1	NA	CASSRLRGVNEQFF	TGTGCCAGCAGCCGTCTCAGAGGGGTCAATGAGCAGTTCTTC
TRBV9	many	TRBJ1-2	NA	CASSYSTDYGYTF	TGTGCCAGCAGTTATTCGACCGATTATGGCTACACCTTC
TRBV4-1	NA	TRBJ1-1	TRBD1	CASSTRTGTNTEAFF	TGCGCCAGCAGCACCCGGACAGGAACGAACACTGAAGCTTTCTTT
TRBV3-1	few	TRBJ2-1	TRBD2	CASSPPYSGGEQFF	TGTGCCAGCAGCCCCCCTTATAGCGGGGGCGAGCAGTTCTTC
TRBV28	few	TRBJ2-1	TRBD2	CAISGLAVYNEQFF	TGTGCCATCTCCGGACTAGCGGTCTACAATGAGCAGTTCTTC
TRBV27	few	TRBJ2-2	TRBD1	CASSSRDRGHGELFF	TGTGCCAGCAGTTCTCGGGACAGGGGACACGGGGAGCTGTTTTTT
TRBV12-3/TRBV12-4	NA	TRBJ2-3	NA	CASSPTQGDTQYF	TGTGCCAGCAGCCCGACCCAGGGAGATACGCAGTATTTT
TRBV2	many	TRBJ1-5	TRBD1	CASSGQGLSNQPQHF	TGTGCCAGCAGTGGACAGGGGCTCAGCAATCAGCCCCAGCATTTT
TRBV24-1	many	TRBJ1-5	NA	CATSDSNQPQHF	TGTGCCACCAGTGATAGCAATCAGCCCCAGCATTTT